Sequencing of this T cell receptor (beta chain) was carried out in a study of TIL therapy for anti-PD-1-resistant metastatic lung cancer. Study summary: Progressing patients received lymphodepletion, expanded TIL infusion and IL-2. Median tumor mutation burden was roughly 1.5 mutations per megabase. General study findings and limits: After infusion, TIL clonotypes partly replaced peripheral T cells and declined over months. The cohort had more treatment-naive, never-smoker and oncogene-addicted patients than typical.

The sample's time point: pre-treatment sample, taken before nivolumab and TIL therapy. To note about this clone: No antigen is known for it.

Germline V gene lookup returns CDR1 SNHLY and CDR2 FYNNEI. The germline V and J ends were trimmed by 7 bases and 5 bases, with 14 bases remaining between them. The CDR3 consists of 14 residues. The libraries were made with immunoSEQ v3. Clones were sequenced by immunoSEQ multiplex PCR, and TCRdb holds only the in-frame ones, with some missing. The sample shows 50,000 to 60,000 clones, approximately 78% of them seen only once. This chain uses TRBV2 with TRBJ1-4; TRBD1 is a possible D gene (6 bases). This clonotype originated in a person aged 25 to 85 with non-small cell lung cancer. The specimen comprised blood, sampled at baseline. The DNA for the CDR3 is TGTGCCAGCATTCGTCAGGGGTTGAATGAAAAACTGTTTTTT. It specifies CASIRQGLNEKLFF.